The clone carrying this T cell receptor beta chain turned up a few times. This CDR3 spans 13 amino acids. J lost 5 bases, V lost 2 bases, and 5 bases had no gene match. Germline assignment: CDR1 SQVTM and CDR2 ANQGSEA. The entry originates in a study of shared clonotypes between healthy human individuals. TCRdb's copy holds only in-frame clones and misses some; the assay was immunoSEQ multiplex PCR. Of under 600,000 clones listed, roughly 79% are singletons. Sequencing was carried out using PBMCs. This clonotype originated in a woman aged 40 to 50 in good health. Some clones in this sample may be carry-over from other donors' samples. J is TRBJ1-1 and V is TRBV29-1, with TRBD1 matching 7 bases. The CDR3 loop reads CSVEQLTGTEAFF. CDR3 bases: TGCAGCGTTGAACAATTGACAGGGACTGAAGCTTTCTTT. The variable domain in full, completed from reference TRBV29-1 and TRBJ1-1, reads SAVISQKPSRDICQRGTSLTIQCQVDSQVTMMFWYRQQPGQSLTLIATANQGSEATYESGFVIDKFPISRPNLTFSTLTVSNMSPEDSSIYLCSVEQLTGTEAFFGQGTRLTVV.